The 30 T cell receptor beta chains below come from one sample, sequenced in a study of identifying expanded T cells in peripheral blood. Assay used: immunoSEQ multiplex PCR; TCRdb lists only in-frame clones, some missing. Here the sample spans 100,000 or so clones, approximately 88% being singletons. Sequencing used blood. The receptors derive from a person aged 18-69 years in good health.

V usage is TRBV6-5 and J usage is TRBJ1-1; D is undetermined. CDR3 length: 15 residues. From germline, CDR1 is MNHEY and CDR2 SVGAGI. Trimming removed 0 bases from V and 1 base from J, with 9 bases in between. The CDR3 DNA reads TGTGCCAGCAGTTACTCCGGACGGCCGAACACTGAAGCTTTCTTT. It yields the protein CASSYSGRPNTEAFF.

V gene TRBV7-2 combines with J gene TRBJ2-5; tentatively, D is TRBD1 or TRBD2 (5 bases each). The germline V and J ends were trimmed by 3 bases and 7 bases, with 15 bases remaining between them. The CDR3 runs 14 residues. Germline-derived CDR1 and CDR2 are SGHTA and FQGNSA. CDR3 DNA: TGTGCCAGCAGCTTGACCCAGGGACGACGGACCCAGTACTTC. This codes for CASSLTQGRRTQYF. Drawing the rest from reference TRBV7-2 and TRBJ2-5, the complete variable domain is GAGVSQSPSNKVTEKGKDVELRCDPISGHTALYWYRQSLGQGLEFLIYFQGNSAPDKSGLPSDRFSAERTGGSVSTLTIQRTQQEDSAVYLCASSLTQGRRTQYFGPGTRLLVL.

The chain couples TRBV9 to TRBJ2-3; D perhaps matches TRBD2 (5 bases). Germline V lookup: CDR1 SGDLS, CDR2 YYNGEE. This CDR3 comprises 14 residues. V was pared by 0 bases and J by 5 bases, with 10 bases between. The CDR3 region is CASSVENAGDTQYF. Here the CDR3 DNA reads TGTGCCAGCAGCGTAGAGAATGCGGGAGATACGCAGTATTTT.

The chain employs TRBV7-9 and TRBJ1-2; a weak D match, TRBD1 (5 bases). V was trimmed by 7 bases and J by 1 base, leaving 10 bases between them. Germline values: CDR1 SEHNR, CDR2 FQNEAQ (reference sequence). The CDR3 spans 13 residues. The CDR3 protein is CASTPGLNYGYTF. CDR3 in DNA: TGTGCCAGCACCCCGGGACTTAACTATGGCTACACCTTC.

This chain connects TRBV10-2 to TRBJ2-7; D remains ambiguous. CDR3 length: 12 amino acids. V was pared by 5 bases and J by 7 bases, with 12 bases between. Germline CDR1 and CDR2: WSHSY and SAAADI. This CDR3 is CASSQAGGEQYF. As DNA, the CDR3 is TGCGCCAGCAGTCAGGCAGGTGGTGAGCAGTACTTC.

CDR3 sequence reads: CASGLVGDRRLNTEAFF. CDR3 coding DNA: TGTGCTAGTGGTTTGGTCGGAGACCGCCGGCTGAACACTGAAGCTTTCTTT. The gene calls are TRBV12-5 and TRBJ1-1; no clear D gene. CDR1 is LGHNT, CDR2 FRNRAP, per germline. The germline V and J ends were trimmed by 0 bases and 0 bases, with 14 bases remaining between them. The CDR3 is 17 amino acids.

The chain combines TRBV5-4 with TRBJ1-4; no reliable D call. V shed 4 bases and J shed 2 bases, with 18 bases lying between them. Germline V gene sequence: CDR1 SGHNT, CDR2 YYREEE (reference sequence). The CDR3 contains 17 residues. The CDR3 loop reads CASSRSGGLATNEKLFF. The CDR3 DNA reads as TGTGCCAGCAGCCGGTCCGGAGGGCTGGCGACTAATGAAAAACTGTTTTTT.

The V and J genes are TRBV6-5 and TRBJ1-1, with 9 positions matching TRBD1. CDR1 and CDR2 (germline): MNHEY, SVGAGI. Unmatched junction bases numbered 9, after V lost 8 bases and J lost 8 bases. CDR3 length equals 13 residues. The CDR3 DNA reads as TGTGCCAGCCGGGGACAGGGCCTGACGGAAGCTTTCTTT. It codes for CASRGQGLTEAFF.

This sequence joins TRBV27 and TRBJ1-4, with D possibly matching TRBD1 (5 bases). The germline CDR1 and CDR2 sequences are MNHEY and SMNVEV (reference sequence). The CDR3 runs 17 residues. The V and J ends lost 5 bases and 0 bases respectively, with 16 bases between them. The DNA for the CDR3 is TGTGCCAGCAGTCTCAACATCCAGACAGCAACTAATGAAAAACTGTTTTTT. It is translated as CASSLNIQTATNEKLFF. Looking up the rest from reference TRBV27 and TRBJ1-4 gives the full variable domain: EAQVTQNPRYLITVTGKKLTVTCSQNMNHEYMSWYRQDPGLGLRQIYYSMNVEVTDKGDVPEGYKVSRKEKRNFPLILESPSPNQTSLYFCASSLNIQTATNEKLFFGSGTQLSVL.

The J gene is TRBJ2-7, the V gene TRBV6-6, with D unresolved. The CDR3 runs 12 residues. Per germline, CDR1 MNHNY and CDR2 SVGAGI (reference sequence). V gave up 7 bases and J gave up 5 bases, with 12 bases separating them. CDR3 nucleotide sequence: TGTGCCAGCACGTCCGGGCCCCACGAGCAGTACTTC. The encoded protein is CASTSGPHEQYF.

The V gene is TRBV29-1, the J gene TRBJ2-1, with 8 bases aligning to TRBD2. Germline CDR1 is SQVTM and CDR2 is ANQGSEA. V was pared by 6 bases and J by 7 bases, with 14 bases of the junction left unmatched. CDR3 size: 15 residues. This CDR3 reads CSVGSTSVDGNEQFF. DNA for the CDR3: TGCAGCGTCGGGTCGACTAGCGTTGATGGAAATGAGCAGTTCTTC.

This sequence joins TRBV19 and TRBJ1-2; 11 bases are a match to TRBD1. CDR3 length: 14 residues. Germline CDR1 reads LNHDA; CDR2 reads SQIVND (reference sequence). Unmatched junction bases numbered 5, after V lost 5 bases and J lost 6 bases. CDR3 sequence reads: CASSPWDRGDGYTF. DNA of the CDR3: TGTGCCAGTAGTCCCTGGGACAGGGGGGATGGCTACACCTTC.

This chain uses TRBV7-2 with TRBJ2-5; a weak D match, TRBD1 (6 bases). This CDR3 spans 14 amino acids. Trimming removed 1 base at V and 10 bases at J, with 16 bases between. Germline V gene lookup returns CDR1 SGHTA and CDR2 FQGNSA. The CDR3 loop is CASSLVGTFRDQYF. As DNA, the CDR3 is TGTGCCAGCAGCTTAGTCGGGACATTCCGGGACCAGTACTTC.

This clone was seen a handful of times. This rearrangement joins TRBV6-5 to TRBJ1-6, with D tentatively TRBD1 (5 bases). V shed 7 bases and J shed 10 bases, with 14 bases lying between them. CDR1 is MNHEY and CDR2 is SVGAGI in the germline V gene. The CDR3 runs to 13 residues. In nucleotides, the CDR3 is TGTGCCAGCAAACTCTGGGACGGGTCACCCCTCCACTTT. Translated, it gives CASKLWDGSPLHF.

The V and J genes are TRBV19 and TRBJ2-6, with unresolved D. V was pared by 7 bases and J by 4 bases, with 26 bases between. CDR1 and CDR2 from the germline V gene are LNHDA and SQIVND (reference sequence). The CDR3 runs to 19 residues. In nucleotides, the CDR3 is TGTGCCAGTACCAAATCGTGGTTGCGAGGCATGGGCGGGGCCAACGTCCTGACTTTC. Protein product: CASTKSWLRGMGGANVLTF.

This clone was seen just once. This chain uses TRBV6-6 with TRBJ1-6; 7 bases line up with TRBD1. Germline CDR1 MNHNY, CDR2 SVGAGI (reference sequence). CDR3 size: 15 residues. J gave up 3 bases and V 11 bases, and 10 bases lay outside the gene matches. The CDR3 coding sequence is TGTGCCGTCCACCCAGGGGGGCTCTATAATTCACCCCTCCACTTT. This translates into CAVHPGGLYNSPLHF.

CDR3 region: CASSFAEIHYGYTF. CDR3 nucleotides: TGTGCCAGCAGTTTCGCGGAAATTCACTATGGCTACACCTTC. The chain combines TRBV28 with TRBJ1-2, with D uncertain. The CDR3 extends over 14 amino acids. Trimming pared 3 bases from V and 3 bases from J, leaving 11 bases between. Germline V gene sequence: CDR1 MDHEN, CDR2 SYDVKM.

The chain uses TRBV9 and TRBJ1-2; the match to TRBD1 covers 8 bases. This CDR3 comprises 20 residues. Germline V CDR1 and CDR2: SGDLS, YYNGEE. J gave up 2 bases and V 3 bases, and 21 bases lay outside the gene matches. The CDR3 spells CASSGVAGGIHRKVNYGYTF. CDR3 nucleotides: TGTGCCAGCAGCGGAGTAGCAGGGGGCATCCACCGGAAAGTAAACTATGGCTACACCTTC.

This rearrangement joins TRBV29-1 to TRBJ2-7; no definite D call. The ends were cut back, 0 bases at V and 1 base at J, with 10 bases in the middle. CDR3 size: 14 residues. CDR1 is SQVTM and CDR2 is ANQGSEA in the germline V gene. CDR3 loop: CSVEENGGSYEQYF. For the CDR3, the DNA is TGCAGCGTTGAAGAAAACGGCGGATCCTACGAGCAGTACTTC.

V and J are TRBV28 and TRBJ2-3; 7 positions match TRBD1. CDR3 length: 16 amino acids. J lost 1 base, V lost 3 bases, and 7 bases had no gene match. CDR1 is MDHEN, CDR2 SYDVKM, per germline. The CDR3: CASSLTGPPGTDTQYF. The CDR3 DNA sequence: TGTGCCAGCAGTTTGACAGGGCCTCCGGGCACAGATACGCAGTATTTT.

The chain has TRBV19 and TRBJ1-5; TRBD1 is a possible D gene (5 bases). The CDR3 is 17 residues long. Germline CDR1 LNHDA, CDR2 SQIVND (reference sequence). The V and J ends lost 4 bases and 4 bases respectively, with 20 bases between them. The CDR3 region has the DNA TGTGCCAGTAGTAGGGTCGGGGGGACTAGCGTAAATCAGCCCCAGCATTTT. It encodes CASSRVGGTSVNQPQHF.

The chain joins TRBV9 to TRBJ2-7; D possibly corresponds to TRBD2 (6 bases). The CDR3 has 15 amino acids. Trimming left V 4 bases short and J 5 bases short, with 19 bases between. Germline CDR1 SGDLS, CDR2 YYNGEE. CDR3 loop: CASSPYGGQENEQYF. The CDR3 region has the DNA TGTGCCAGCAGCCCTTACGGGGGTCAGGAGAACGAGCAGTACTTC.

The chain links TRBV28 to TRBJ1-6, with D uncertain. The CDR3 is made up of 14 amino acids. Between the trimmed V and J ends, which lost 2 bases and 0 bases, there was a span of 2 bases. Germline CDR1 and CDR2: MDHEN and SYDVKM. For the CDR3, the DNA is TGTGCCAGCAGTTTACCCTCCTATAATTCACCCCTCCACTTT. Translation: CASSLPSYNSPLHF. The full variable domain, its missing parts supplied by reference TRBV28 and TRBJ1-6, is DVKVTQSSRYLVKRTGEKVFLECVQDMDHENMFWYRQDPGLGLRLIYFSYDVKMKEKGDIPEGYSVSREKKERFSLILESASTNQTSMYLCASSLPSYNSPLHFGNGTRLTVT.

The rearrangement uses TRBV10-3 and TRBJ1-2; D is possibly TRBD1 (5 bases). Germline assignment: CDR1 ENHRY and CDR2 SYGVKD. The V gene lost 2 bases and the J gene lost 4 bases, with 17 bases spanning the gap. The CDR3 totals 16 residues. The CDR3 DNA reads TGTGCCATCAGTGAGATCCAGGGATCGGATTCCTATGGCTACACCTTC. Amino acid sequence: CAISEIQGSDSYGYTF.

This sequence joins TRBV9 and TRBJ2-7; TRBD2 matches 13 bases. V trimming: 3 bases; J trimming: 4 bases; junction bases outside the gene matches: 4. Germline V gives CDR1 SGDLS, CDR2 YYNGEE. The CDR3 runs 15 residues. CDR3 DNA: TGTGCCAGCAGCGCGGGGACTAGCGGGAAATACGAGCAGTACTTC. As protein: CASSAGTSGKYEQYF.

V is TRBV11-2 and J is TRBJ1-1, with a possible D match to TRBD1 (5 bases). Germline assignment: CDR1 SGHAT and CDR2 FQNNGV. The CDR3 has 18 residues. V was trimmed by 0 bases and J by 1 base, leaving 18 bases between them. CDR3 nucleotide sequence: TGTGCCAGCAGCTTAGATCGGGGACGCCAACAGAGGAACACTGAAGCTTTCTTT. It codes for CASSLDRGRQQRNTEAFF.

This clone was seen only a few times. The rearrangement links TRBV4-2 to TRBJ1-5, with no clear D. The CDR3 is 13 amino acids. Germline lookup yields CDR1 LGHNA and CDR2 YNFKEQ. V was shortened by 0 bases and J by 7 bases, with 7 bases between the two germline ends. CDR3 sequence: CASSQDPQQPQHF. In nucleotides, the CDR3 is TGTGCCAGCAGCCAAGATCCCCAACAGCCCCAGCATTTT.

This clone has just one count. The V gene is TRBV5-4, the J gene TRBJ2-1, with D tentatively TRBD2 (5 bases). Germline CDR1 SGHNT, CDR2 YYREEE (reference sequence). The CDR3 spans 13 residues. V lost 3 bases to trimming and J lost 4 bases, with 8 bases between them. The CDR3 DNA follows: TGTGCCAGCAGCTCTACGGGGTACAATGAGCAGTTCTTC. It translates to CASSSTGYNEQFF.

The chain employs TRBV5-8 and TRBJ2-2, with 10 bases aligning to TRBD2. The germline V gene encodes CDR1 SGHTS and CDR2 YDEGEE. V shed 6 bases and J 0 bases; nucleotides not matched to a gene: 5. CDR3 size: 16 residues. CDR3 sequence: CASKPLAGANTGELFF. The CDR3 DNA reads TGTGCCAGCAAGCCCCTAGCGGGGGCGAACACCGGGGAGCTGTTTTTT.

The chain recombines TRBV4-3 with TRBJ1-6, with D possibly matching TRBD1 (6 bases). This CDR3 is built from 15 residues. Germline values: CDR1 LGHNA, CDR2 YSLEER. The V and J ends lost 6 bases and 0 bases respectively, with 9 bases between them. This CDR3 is CASRKDSSYNSPLHF. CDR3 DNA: TGCGCCAGCAGAAAGGACAGCTCCTATAATTCACCCCTCCACTTT.